This entry describes one TCR beta chain. Germline-derived CDR1 and CDR2 are MNHEY and SVGEGT. Between the trimmed V and J ends, which lost 2 bases and 1 base, there was a span of 4 bases. The CDR3 has 13 residues. These data come from a study of blood T cell repertoires in COVID-19. Study-wide background: T cells, B-cell-depleted T cells, or PBMCs provided the cDNA or gDNA that served as material.

In the source study's methods: Amplification with reference gene primers provided the estimates of nucleated cell counts. Here immunoSEQ multiplex PCR was the method, and the copy in TCRdb shows in-frame clones only, minus some. V and J calls and clone size follow that table, whereas D and trimming were derived from the DNA. The top ten clones hold about 11% of a sample with tens of thousands of clones, around 84% of them seen once. This chain joins TRBV6-2 or TRBV6-3 and TRBJ2-3; D remains unclear. Specimen: peripheral blood. The sequence was collected from a man aged 65-85 years with active COVID-19. The CDR3, as DNA: TGTGCCAGCAGTTACCTTCGCACAGATACGCAGTATTTT. Translation gives CASSYLRTDTQYF.